These T cell receptor beta chains were read from a single sample in a study of blood T cell repertoires in COVID-19. Sequencing used immunoSEQ multiplex PCR; TCRdb keeps in-frame clones, though not all of them. Altogether a few hundred thousand clones are present, around 85% being singletons, with the ten largest covering roughly 3.6%. Sequenced input: peripheral blood. The receptors were sampled from a woman aged 18 to 35 with acute or convalescent COVID-19. Both conserved end residues are part of each CDR3. Fields, in order: J gene, D gene, clone size, V gene, CDR3 protein, CDR3 DNA. A D gene is named only where the DNA matches it firmly. Clone size is stated in some rows and not others, as once, few, many or a class when expanded.

j_gene: TRBJ2-1; d_gene: .; abundance: once; v_gene: TRBV7-8; CDR3aa: CASNPRPTYNEQFF; CDR3nt: TGTGCCAGCAACCCCAGGCCAACCTACAATGAGCAGTTCTTC
j_gene: TRBJ2-5; d_gene: TRBD1; abundance: .; v_gene: TRBV2; CDR3aa: CASGGQGGGQETQYF; CDR3nt: TGTGCCAGCGGCGGACAGGGAGGTGGGCAAGAGACCCAGTACTTC
j_gene: TRBJ2-3; d_gene: .; abundance: .; v_gene: TRBV5-1; CDR3aa: CASSLAGNTDTQYF; CDR3nt: TGCGCCAGCAGCTTGGCGGGGAACACAGATACGCAGTATTTT
j_gene: TRBJ1-1; d_gene: .; abundance: .; v_gene: TRBV11-2; CDR3aa: CASSLAGVSTEAFF; CDR3nt: TGTGCCAGCAGCTTAGCAGGGGTTAGCACTGAAGCTTTCTTT
j_gene: TRBJ1-2; d_gene: .; abundance: .; v_gene: TRBV3-1/TRBV3-2; CDR3aa: CASSQAAGIIGYTF; CDR3nt: TGTGCCAGCAGCCAAGCGGCGGGTATCATTGGCTACACCTTC
j_gene: TRBJ1-3; d_gene: TRBD1; abundance: .; v_gene: TRBV9; CDR3aa: CASSAGTVGNTIYF; CDR3nt: TGTGCCAGCAGCGCCGGGACAGTCGGAAACACCATATATTTT
j_gene: TRBJ1-2; d_gene: TRBD1; abundance: .; v_gene: TRBV4-2; CDR3aa: CASSQDFIGDRGIYGYTF; CDR3nt: TGTGCCAGCAGCCAAGATTTTATCGGGGACAGAGGGATTTATGGCTACACCTTC
j_gene: TRBJ1-4; d_gene: .; abundance: .; v_gene: TRBV21-1; CDR3aa: CASSCRRTTTNEKLFF; CDR3nt: TGTGCCAGCAGCTGCCGACGGACAACAACTAATGAAAAACTGTTTTTT
j_gene: TRBJ1-6; d_gene: .; abundance: .; v_gene: TRBV30; CDR3aa: CAWTSLNSPLHF; CDR3nt: TGTGCCTGGACGTCCTTAAATTCACCCCTCCACTTT
j_gene: TRBJ2-5; d_gene: .; abundance: .; v_gene: TRBV5-1; CDR3aa: CASSPEQAMMTQYF; CDR3nt: TGCGCCAGCAGCCCCGAGCAGGCCATGATGACCCAGTACTTC
j_gene: TRBJ1-1; d_gene: .; abundance: once; v_gene: TRBV7-2; CDR3aa: CASSLGSLNTEAFF; CDR3nt: TGTGCCAGCAGCTTAGGAAGCCTGAACACTGAAGCTTTCTTT
j_gene: TRBJ2-1; d_gene: TRBD2; abundance: .; v_gene: TRBV28; CDR3aa: CASSLLAPNEQFF; CDR3nt: TGTGCCAGCAGCTTACTAGCGCCCAATGAGCAGTTCTTC
j_gene: TRBJ1-1; d_gene: .; abundance: .; v_gene: TRBV7-8; CDR3aa: CASSSTGNTEAFF; CDR3nt: TGTGCCAGCAGCTCGACAGGGAACACTGAAGCTTTCTTT
j_gene: TRBJ2-7; d_gene: TRBD2; abundance: few; v_gene: TRBV2; CDR3aa: CASRASGSDHEQYF; CDR3nt: TGTGCCAGCAGGGCTAGCGGGAGTGACCACGAGCAGTACTTC
j_gene: TRBJ2-7; d_gene: TRBD1; abundance: .; v_gene: TRBV10-2; CDR3aa: CASRDRTYEQYF; CDR3nt: TGCGCCAGCAGGGACAGGACCTACGAGCAGTACTTC
j_gene: TRBJ1-2; d_gene: .; abundance: .; v_gene: TRBV7-3; CDR3aa: CASSPGGKTNYGYTF; CDR3nt: TGTGCCAGCAGCCCCGGGGGGAAGACGAACTATGGCTACACCTTC
j_gene: TRBJ1-4; d_gene: .; abundance: few; v_gene: TRBV14; CDR3aa: CASSWFSGGTNEKLFF; CDR3nt: TGTGCCAGCAGCTGGTTCTCGGGGGGCACTAATGAAAAACTGTTTTTT
j_gene: TRBJ2-7; d_gene: .; abundance: once; v_gene: TRBV29-1; CDR3aa: CSVEGVGSSSYEQYF; CDR3nt: TGCAGCGTTGAAGGAGTTGGTTCTAGCTCCTACGAGCAGTACTTC
j_gene: TRBJ2-3; d_gene: TRBD2; abundance: .; v_gene: TRBV29-1; CDR3aa: CSVDRGERGRASTDTQYF; CDR3nt: TGCAGCGTTGACAGGGGAGAGCGGGGGCGCGCGAGCACAGATACGCAGTATTTT
j_gene: TRBJ2-1; d_gene: .; abundance: .; v_gene: TRBV2; CDR3aa: CASIDMKGTTQGEQFF; CDR3nt: TGTGCCAGCATCGACATGAAGGGGACAACACAAGGTGAGCAGTTCTTC
j_gene: TRBJ2-1; d_gene: TRBD2; abundance: .; v_gene: TRBV18; CDR3aa: CASSRVWTSGRRPEDEQFF; CDR3nt: TGTGCCAGCTCACGAGTATGGACTAGCGGGAGAAGGCCTGAGGATGAGCAGTTCTTC
j_gene: TRBJ2-7; d_gene: TRBD1; abundance: .; v_gene: TRBV7-9; CDR3aa: CASSTTGIYEQYF; CDR3nt: TGTGCCAGCAGCACGACAGGGATCTACGAGCAGTACTTC
j_gene: TRBJ2-3; d_gene: .; abundance: .; v_gene: TRBV9; CDR3aa: CASSVGPGWADTQYF; CDR3nt: TGTGCCAGCAGCGTAGGCCCGGGGTGGGCAGATACGCAGTATTTT